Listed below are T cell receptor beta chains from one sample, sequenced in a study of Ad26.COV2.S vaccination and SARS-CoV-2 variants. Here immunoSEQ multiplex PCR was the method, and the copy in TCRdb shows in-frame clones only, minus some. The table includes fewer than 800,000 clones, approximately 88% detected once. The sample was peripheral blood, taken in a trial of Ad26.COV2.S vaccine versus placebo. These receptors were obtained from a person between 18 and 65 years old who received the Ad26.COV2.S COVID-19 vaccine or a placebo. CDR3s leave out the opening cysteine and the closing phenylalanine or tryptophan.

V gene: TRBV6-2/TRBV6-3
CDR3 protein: ASSPDRRYGYT

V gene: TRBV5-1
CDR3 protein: ASSPETPPKTQY

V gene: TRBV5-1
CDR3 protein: ASGRSGRDSYEQY

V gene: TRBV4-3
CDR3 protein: ASSQPSTDTQY

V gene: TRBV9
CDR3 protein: ASSVEETQY

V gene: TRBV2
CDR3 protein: ASSRDSNTEAF

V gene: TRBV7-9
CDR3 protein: ASSLHTDTQY

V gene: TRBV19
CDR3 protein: ASSMVGSYDEQY

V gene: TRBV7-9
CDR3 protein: ASSFGQGNQPQH

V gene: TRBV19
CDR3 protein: ASNLGAGVGVGELF

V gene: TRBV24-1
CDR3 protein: ATGVIRSGANVLT

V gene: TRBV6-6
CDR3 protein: ASSFPVYSNQPQH

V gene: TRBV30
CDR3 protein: AWRWRGKGELF

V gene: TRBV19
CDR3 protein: ATSRGGKTSYEQY

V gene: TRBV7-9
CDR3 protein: ASSLDTASGEQF

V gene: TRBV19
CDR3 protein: ASRPWTRNEQF

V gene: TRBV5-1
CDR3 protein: ASSFNAPNIQY

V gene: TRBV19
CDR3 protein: ASRQPTGIGADTQY

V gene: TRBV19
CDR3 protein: ASSALGRNGPYEQY

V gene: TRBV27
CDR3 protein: ASSGTSGFYNEQF

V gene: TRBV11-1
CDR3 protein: ASSGGTVSYEQY

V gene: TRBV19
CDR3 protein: ASSTMTAIEAF

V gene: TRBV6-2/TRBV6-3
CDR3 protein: ASSSRDRLYEQY

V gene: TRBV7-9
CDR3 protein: ASSPKGPYEQY

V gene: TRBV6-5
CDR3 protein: ASNGPGEGDTQY

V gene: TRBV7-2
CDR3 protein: ASSFGSLNTEAF

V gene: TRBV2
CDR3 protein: ATNSGTYGNQPQH

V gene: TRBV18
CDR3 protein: ASSPRTGAEETQY

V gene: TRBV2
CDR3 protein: ASQAGSSGEQY

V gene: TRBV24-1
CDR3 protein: ATSDGGMNTEAF

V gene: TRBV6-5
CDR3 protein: ASTARSYNSPLH

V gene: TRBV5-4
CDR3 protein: ASSLRTGRANVLT

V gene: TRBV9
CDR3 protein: ASSVDGQYNEQF

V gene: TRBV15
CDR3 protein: ATSRDPNGDTQY

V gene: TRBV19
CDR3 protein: ASTPAGLSGANVLT

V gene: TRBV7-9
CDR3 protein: ASEGVSYEQY

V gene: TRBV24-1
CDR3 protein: ATSELSTGELF

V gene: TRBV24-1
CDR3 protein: ATSVAGLGETQY

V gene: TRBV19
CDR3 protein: ASNDGFQPQH

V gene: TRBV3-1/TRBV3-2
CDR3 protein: ASSQDQSTPETAF

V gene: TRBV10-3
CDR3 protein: AIGRQGSTEAF

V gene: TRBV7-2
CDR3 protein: ASSLESSYNSPLH

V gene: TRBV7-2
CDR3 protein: ASSRSGQGLLYIQY

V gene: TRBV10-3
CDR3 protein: AADSSSSGNTIY

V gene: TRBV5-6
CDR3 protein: ATGTGAPETQY

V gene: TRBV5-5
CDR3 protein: ASSLEGSGRADEQF

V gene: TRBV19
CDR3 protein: ASSIQETQY

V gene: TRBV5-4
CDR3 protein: ASSFRANTGELF

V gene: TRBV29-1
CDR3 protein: SVGDRFYEQY